A single sample is the source of the 20 T cell receptor beta chains below, sequenced in a study of cytomegalovirus exposure and HLA in healthy donors. 13 Jbeta primers and 60 Vbeta primers were used for the PCR. Assay: immunoSEQ multiplex PCR; the TCRdb copy retains only in-frame clones and omits some. Its table records more than 100,000 clones. The sample was PBMCs. These receptors were obtained from a woman aged 40 to 49 in good health and CMV-seronegative.

This chain uses TRBV5-6 with TRBJ1-1, with D possibly being TRBD1 (6 bases). CDR1 and CDR2 (germline): SGHDT, YYEEEE. The CDR3 totals 14 residues. V lost 2 bases, J lost 6 bases, and 14 bases lay in between. In nucleotides, the CDR3 is TGTGCCAGCAGCTTTAAACAGGGCATCCCTGAAGCTTTCTTT. This encodes CASSFKQGIPEAFF.

This chain joins TRBV7-3 and TRBJ2-1, with a weak D call TRBD2 (5 bases). CDR1 SGHTA and CDR2 FQGTGA come from the germline V gene. Trimming pared 3 bases from V and 0 bases from J, leaving 9 bases between. The CDR3 sequence is 15 residues long. The CDR3, as DNA: TGTGCCAGCAGCTTCGGACTGAGCTCCTACAATGAGCAGTTCTTC. It encodes CASSFGLSSYNEQFF.

Turning to this clone: This same CDR3 is encoded by further DNA sequences in the sample. The chain has TRBV5-1 and TRBJ1-1; TRBD1 is a possible D gene (5 bases). V was shortened by 4 bases and J by 2 bases, with 12 bases between the two germline ends. The CDR3 spans 14 residues. Germline CDR1 and CDR2: SGHRS and YFSETQ. CDR3 loop: CASSLGLPNTEAFF. In nucleotides, the CDR3 is TGCGCCAGCAGCCTGGGACTTCCTAACACTGAAGCTTTCTTT.

This chain uses TRBV4-3 with TRBJ1-3; unclear D gene. Germline CDR1 reads LGHNA; CDR2 reads YSLEER. The CDR3 runs to 15 residues. The ends were cut back, 0 bases at V and 7 bases at J, with 13 bases in the middle. CDR3 region: CASSQDLGQLNTIYF. The CDR3 nucleotides read TGCGCCAGCAGCCAAGATCTTGGGCAGCTTAACACCATATATTTT.

The chain links TRBV4-2 to TRBJ1-6, with 9 bases lining up with TRBD1. CDR3 size: 14 residues. The ends lost 4 bases at V and 7 bases at J; junction bases unmatched: 2. Germline loops: CDR1 LGHNA, CDR2 YNFKEQ. CDR3 residues: CASSLGQGNSPLHF. Written as DNA, the CDR3 is TGTGCCAGCAGCCTCGGACAGGGGAATTCACCCCTCCACTTT.

The rearrangement joins TRBV19 to TRBJ1-5, with TRBD1 matching 9 bases. The CDR3 covers 15 residues. V was pared by 3 bases and J by 4 bases, with 4 bases of the junction left unmatched. Germline V gene data show CDR1 as LNHDA and CDR2 as SQIVND (reference sequence). CDR3 sequence reads: CASSMGQGNNQPQHF. CDR3 DNA: TGTGCCAGTAGTATGGGACAGGGAAATAATCAGCCCCAGCATTTT.

The J gene is TRBJ2-7, the V gene TRBV28; 8 positions agree with TRBD1. The CDR3 is made up of 13 amino acids. V shed 10 bases and J 4 bases; nucleotides not matched to a gene: 9. CDR1 and CDR2 from the germline V gene are MDHEN and SYDVKM. This CDR3 is CATQDRDRYEQYF. The CDR3, as DNA: TGTGCCACTCAGGACAGGGACCGATACGAGCAGTACTTC.

V and J are TRBV27 and TRBJ2-1; 8 bases line up with TRBD1. Losses at the gene ends were 5 bases for V and 5 bases for J; bases not matched to a gene: 5. The germline CDR1 and CDR2 sequences are MNHEY and SMNVEV (reference sequence). The CDR3 is 14 residues long. CDR3 loop: CASSTRQGNNEQFF. The CDR3 DNA follows: TGTGCCAGCAGTACCCGACAGGGGAACAATGAGCAGTTCTTC.

The chain employs TRBV5-4 and TRBJ2-3, with TRBD1 matching 7 bases. CDR3 length: 18 amino acids. Germline-derived CDR1 and CDR2 are SGHNT and YYREEE (reference sequence). J lost 5 bases, V lost 4 bases, and 19 bases had no gene match. The CDR3 region has the DNA TGTGCCAGCAGCACGGGACCGGTTACAGGGGAAGGAAGAGATACGCAGTATTTT. Protein: CASSTGPVTGEGRDTQYF. The variable domain in full, completed from reference TRBV5-4 and TRBJ2-3, reads ETGVTQSPTHLIKTRGQQVTLRCSSQSGHNTVSWYQQALGQGPQFIFQYYREEENGRGNFPPRFSGLQFPNYSSELNVNALELDDSALYLCASSTGPVTGEGRDTQYFGPGTRLTVL.

The chain recombines TRBV5-6 with TRBJ2-7; 7 bases map to TRBD1. This CDR3 region has 15 residues. Germline V gene sequence: CDR1 SGHDT, CDR2 YYEEEE. The J segment lost 0 bases and the V segment lost 0 bases, leaving 3 bases of the junction unmatched. In DNA, the CDR3 is TGTGCCAGCAGCTTGGCGGACAGGCTCTCCTACGAGCAGTACTTC. Amino acid sequence: CASSLADRLSYEQYF.

The chain combines TRBV28 with TRBJ1-5; 9 positions agree with TRBD1. The germline gives CDR1 MDHEN, CDR2 SYDVKM. V lost 3 bases and J lost 4; bases outside the gene matches: 1. The CDR3 extends over 14 amino acids. The CDR3 nucleotides read TGTGCCAGCAGTTTGGGACAGGGAAATCAGCCCCAGCATTTT. This sequence encodes CASSLGQGNQPQHF.

V and J are TRBV10-1 and TRBJ2-7; 8 bases match TRBD1. Germline lookup yields CDR1 WNHNN and CDR2 SYGVQD (reference sequence). J was trimmed by 6 bases and V by 9 bases; bases with no gene match: 7. The CDR3 runs to 12 residues. CDR3: CARHGQGPEQYV. The DNA for the CDR3 is TGCGCCAGACACGGACAGGGACCCGAGCAGTACGTC.

In DNA, the CDR3 is TGTGCCAGCAGCGACCAGGCGGGGTATGACAATCAGCCCCAGCATTTT. Its protein product is CASSDQAGYDNQPQHF. The V call is TRBV28, the J call TRBJ1-5; no clear D. This CDR3 has 16 amino acids. Between the trimmed V and J ends, which lost 6 bases and 3 bases, there was a span of 18 bases. Germline V gene lookup returns CDR1 MDHEN and CDR2 SYDVKM.

The chain joins TRBV28 to TRBJ2-7; TRBD2 is a possible D gene (5 bases). The CDR3 extends over 14 amino acids. V dropped 1 base and J dropped 3 bases, with 10 bases sitting between them. Germline lookup yields CDR1 MDHEN and CDR2 SYDVKM. CDR3 bases: TGTGCCAGCAGTTTATCGGGGTTGGGCTACGAGCAGTACTTC. Its protein product is CASSLSGLGYEQYF. The full variable domain, completed using reference TRBV28 and TRBJ2-7, is DVKVTQSSRYLVKRTGEKVFLECVQDMDHENMFWYRQDPGLGLRLIYFSYDVKMKEKGDIPEGYSVSREKKERFSLILESASTNQTSMYLCASSLSGLGYEQYFGPGTRLTVT.

The rearrangement uses TRBV28 and TRBJ1-1, with TRBD1 matching over 7 bases. J lost 7 bases, V lost 1 base, and 12 bases had no gene match. This CDR3 region has 16 residues. Germline lookup yields CDR1 MDHEN and CDR2 SYDVKM. The CDR3 reads CASSLSAGRGPSEAFF. CDR3 in DNA: TGTGCCAGCAGTTTATCGGCGGGAAGGGGGCCAAGTGAAGCTTTCTTT.

This chain joins TRBV28 and TRBJ1-1; a possible D gene is TRBD1 (5 bases). Looked up from germline, CDR1 is MDHEN and CDR2 is SYDVKM. The germline V and J ends were trimmed by 6 bases and 0 bases, with 14 bases remaining between them. CDR3 length: 15 amino acids. The CDR3 sequence is CASSPTGRMNTEAFF. CDR3 bases: TGTGCCAGCAGCCCTACAGGTCGCATGAACACTGAAGCTTTCTTT.

V and J are TRBV27 and TRBJ2-3, with 11 nucleotides matching TRBD1. CDR1 is MNHEY and CDR2 is SMNVEV in the germline V gene (reference sequence). The CDR3 loop spans 16 amino acids. V dropped 1 base and J dropped 3; count of bases not matched to a gene: 3. CDR3 DNA: TGTGCCAGCAGTTTATACGGGACAGGGGGTACAGATACGCAGTATTTT. This translates into CASSLYGTGGTDTQYF.

This sequence joins TRBV5-1 and TRBJ1-4, with D hard to call. Trimming pared 0 bases from V and 4 bases from J, leaving 7 bases between. The CDR3 is made up of 14 amino acids. The V gene's germline CDR1 is SGHRS and CDR2 YFSETQ. This CDR3 reads CASSLEQLNEKLFF. CDR3 DNA sequence: TGCGCCAGCAGCTTGGAACAGCTTAATGAAAAACTGTTTTTT.

This rearrangement joins TRBV7-9 to TRBJ1-1; no reliable D call. The CDR3 contains 15 residues. From germline, CDR1 is SEHNR and CDR2 FQNEAQ (reference sequence). The V and J ends lost 1 base and 5 bases respectively, with 14 bases between them. The CDR3 reads CASSLGGRRRTEAFF. DNA for the CDR3: TGTGCCAGCAGCTTAGGAGGAAGAAGACGAACTGAAGCTTTCTTT.

The J gene is TRBJ1-1, the V gene TRBV2; 9 bases fit TRBD1. The germline V gene has CDR1 SNHLY and CDR2 FYNNEI. Germline trimming cut 6 bases from V and 8 bases from J; bases unmatched to any gene: 10. The CDR3 extends over 14 amino acids. This chain's CDR3 is CASRSGGQGREAFF. Written as DNA, the CDR3 is TGTGCCAGCAGGTCCGGAGGACAGGGGCGAGAAGCTTTCTTT.